These 30 T cell receptor beta chains share one sample of origin, sequenced in a study of early T cells in non-severe SARS-CoV-2 infection. TCRdb re-derived calls from the 5' RACE reads in MiXCR, one entry per CDR3 protein. The sample shows more than 80,000 distinct CDR3 sequences, under 15% of them seen only once. The sequencing sample was made of whole blood. The receptors were sampled from an adult who was a healthcare worker with PCR-confirmed SARS-CoV-2 infection or an uninfected control (not recorded which).

This clonotype was recorded only once. Possible read error: a much larger clone is one base away. This chain links TRBV7-9 with TRBJ1-4; TRBD1 matches at 7 bases. Germline-derived CDR1 and CDR2 are SEHNR and FQNEAQ (reference sequence). CDR3 length: 15 residues. J gave up 6 bases and V 5 bases, and 9 bases lay outside the gene matches. CDR3 residues: CASSPVDRPDEKLFF. The CDR3 nucleotides read TGTGCCAGCAGCCCAGTGGACAGGCCAGATGAAAAACTGTTTTTT.

This clonotype was picked up a small number of times. The chain joins TRBV29-1 to TRBJ2-1; the D is unclear. From germline, CDR1 is SQVTM and CDR2 ANQGSEA. V was cut by 1 base and J by 0 bases, with 13 bases left in between. The CDR3 has 16 amino acids. In nucleotides, the CDR3 is TGCAGCGTTGAAGGTCGGACCGCCGGCTCCTACAATGAGCAGTTCTTC. Translated, it gives CSVEGRTAGSYNEQFF.

This clonotype was detected a few times. The chain couples TRBV6-5 to TRBJ2-2; 12 positions agree with TRBD2. CDR1 and CDR2 (germline): MNHEY, SVGAGI. The CDR3 runs 16 residues. The trim removed 5 bases at V and 6 bases at J, leaving 7 bases unmatched. The CDR3 DNA sequence: TGTGCCAGCAGTCCCCTAGCGGGAGGGCCTGCCGGGGAGCTGTTTTTT. Encoded protein: CASSPLAGGPAGELFF.

The chain links TRBV5-4 to TRBJ1-2; D is unresolved. The CDR3 contains 14 residues. Germline V gene data show CDR1 as SGHNT and CDR2 as YYREEE (reference sequence). With 4 bases removed from V and 1 base from J, the gap between germline ends came to 11 bases. CDR3 nucleotides: TGTGCCAGCAGCCCCGACATGGGTAACTATGGCTACACCTTC. Its translation: CASSPDMGNYGYTF.

The chain links TRBV5-5 to TRBJ1-1, with D maybe TRBD1 (6 bases). Germline V gene data show CDR1 as SGHKS and CDR2 as YYEKEE (reference sequence). Trimming removed 3 bases at V and 0 bases at J, with 9 bases between. CDR3 length equals 14 residues. The CDR3 coding sequence is TGTGCCAGCAGCTACGGACAGATGAACACTGAAGCTTTCTTT. Translating it yields CASSYGQMNTEAFF.

This clonotype was detected a few times. This sequence joins TRBV6-5 and TRBJ1-1; 12 bases agree with TRBD1. V shed 2 bases and J 5 bases; nucleotides not matched to a gene: 9. The CDR3 has 17 amino acids. CDR1 and CDR2 (germline): MNHEY, SVGAGI. The CDR3 sequence is CASSYGTGGADSTEAFF. The DNA for the CDR3 is TGTGCCAGCAGTTACGGGACAGGGGGCGCCGATTCTACTGAAGCTTTCTTT.

The rearrangement joins TRBV6-5 to TRBJ1-2, with D hard to call. V shed 2 bases and J shed 0 bases, with 13 bases lying between them. CDR1 is MNHEY and CDR2 is SVGAGI in the germline V gene. The CDR3 covers 16 residues. This CDR3 reads CASSYAKHPTNYGYTF. For the CDR3, the DNA is TGTGCCAGCAGTTACGCTAAACACCCCACTAACTATGGCTACACCTTC.

This clonotype was counted between two and nine times. The chain combines TRBV20-1 with TRBJ2-1; possibly TRBD2 for D (6 bases). CDR1 is DFQATT, CDR2 SNEGSKA, per germline (reference sequence). The CDR3 is made up of 13 amino acids. V was trimmed by 1 base and J by 3 bases, leaving 7 bases between them. This CDR3 reads CSARVDYYNEQFF. CDR3 in DNA: TGCAGTGCTAGAGTGGACTACTACAATGAGCAGTTCTTC.

This chain uses TRBV27 with TRBJ2-2, with 9 bases lining up with TRBD1. Germline CDR1 is MNHEY and CDR2 is SMNVEV (reference sequence). The CDR3 runs to 13 residues. V shed 6 bases and J 5 bases; nucleotides not matched to a gene: 1. The CDR3 DNA reads as TGTGCCAGCAGGGGGACAGGGACCGGGGAGCTGTTTTTT. Translating gives CASRGTGTGELFF.

This chain joins TRBV12-3 or TRBV12-4 and TRBJ2-2, with no clear D. The CDR3 extends over 13 amino acids. The V and J ends lost 4 bases and 2 bases respectively, with 5 bases between them. The CDR3 region is CASSSENTGELFF. The DNA of the CDR3 is TGTGCCAGCAGTTCAGAAAACACCGGGGAGCTGTTTTTT.

This clonotype has a handful of counts. The V gene is TRBV7-6, the J gene TRBJ2-1; no reliable D call. V was pared by 2 bases and J by 9 bases, with 5 bases between. The germline V gene encodes CDR1 SGHVS and CDR2 FNYEAQ. The CDR3 is 11 residues long. CDR3 amino acids: CASSLSVEQFF. The CDR3 nucleotides read TGTGCCAGCAGCTTATCGGTTGAGCAGTTCTTC.

This clonotype has just a few counts. The chain has TRBV12-5 and TRBJ1-2; unclear D gene. CDR1 is LGHNT and CDR2 is FRNRAP in the germline V gene. V was cut by 3 bases and J by 5 bases, with 10 bases left in between. This CDR3 comprises 13 residues. The CDR3, as DNA: TGTGCTAGTGGTTTTGGATTTCGGTATGGCTACACCTTC. Translated, it gives CASGFGFRYGYTF.

The table lists this clonotype with many counts. The chain combines TRBV20-1 with TRBJ2-7; D is unclear. The CDR3 sequence is 14 residues long. Trimming took 1 base from V and 2 from J, leaving 12 bases between them. CDR1 is DFQATT and CDR2 is SNEGSKA in the germline V gene (reference sequence). CDR3 sequence (DNA): TGCAGTGCTAGAGTGCCCATCTCTCCCTACGAGCAGTACTTC. Translating gives CSARVPISPYEQYF.

The chain carries TRBV19 and TRBJ2-7; D gene ambiguous. This CDR3 comprises 13 residues. Germline CDR1 is LNHDA and CDR2 is SQIVND (reference sequence). Trimming took off 5 bases at V and 2 bases at J, with 10 bases between the two ends. The CDR3 is CASSYTPAYEQYF. The CDR3 nucleotides read TGTGCCAGTAGTTACACCCCGGCCTACGAGCAGTACTTC.

This clonotype was counted between two and nine times. V is TRBV7-2 and J is TRBJ2-2; 9 positions agree with TRBD2. The CDR3 runs to 16 residues. Trimming at V came to 1 base and at J to 1 base, leaving 1 base not matched to a gene. Germline lookup yields CDR1 SGHTA and CDR2 FQGNSA. DNA for the CDR3: TGTGCCAGCAGCTTAGTTAGCGGGGGGAACACCGGGGAGCTGTTTTTT. Translated, it gives CASSLVSGGNTGELFF.

This clonotype occurred a few times. The V call is TRBV28, the J call TRBJ2-3; TRBD2 might be the D (6 bases). The CDR3 is made up of 12 amino acids. Germline CDR1 and CDR2: MDHEN and SYDVKM. The germline V and J ends were trimmed by 4 bases and 4 bases, with 6 bases remaining between them. This CDR3 reads CASSSSADTQYF. CDR3 sequence (DNA): TGTGCCAGCAGTTCTAGCGCAGATACGCAGTATTTT.

This clonotype was detected only a few times. The chain uses TRBV3-1 and TRBJ2-7; D not certain. The CDR3 covers 12 residues. Germline CDR1 and CDR2: LGHDT and YNNKEL (reference sequence). With 0 bases removed from V and 2 bases from J, the gap between germline ends came to 2 bases. The CDR3 protein is CASSQETYEQYF. The CDR3 DNA follows: TGTGCCAGCAGCCAAGAGACCTACGAGCAGTACTTC.

This clonotype was seen a few times. The V and J genes are TRBV29-1 and TRBJ2-1; D not resolved. The CDR3 contains 11 residues. Germline lookup yields CDR1 SQVTM and CDR2 ANQGSEA. V lost 7 bases and J 8 bases, leaving 12 bases between the germline ends. The CDR3 reads CSAQSWDEQFF. The CDR3 nucleotides are TGCAGCGCTCAGTCCTGGGATGAGCAGTTCTTC.

The chain recombines TRBV20-1 with TRBJ1-2; 8 bases align to TRBD1. V shed 2 bases, J shed 2 bases, and the junction held 1 base outside the gene matches. Germline V gene sequence: CDR1 DFQATT, CDR2 SNEGSKA (reference sequence). The CDR3 runs 13 residues. The CDR3 sequence is CSARTGGNYGYTF. The CDR3 DNA is TGCAGTGCTAGAACAGGGGGGAACTATGGCTACACCTTC.

This sequence joins TRBV5-5 and TRBJ1-5; D perhaps matches TRBD1 (6 bases). The CDR3 runs to 16 residues. V lost 5 bases, J lost 0 bases, and 15 bases lay in between. Per germline, CDR1 SGHKS and CDR2 YYEKEE (reference sequence). DNA for the CDR3: TGTGCCAGCAGTCTGCGACAGGTTTATAGCAATCAGCCCCAGCATTTT. Amino acid sequence: CASSLRQVYSNQPQHF.

This rearrangement joins TRBV11-2 to TRBJ2-5; 8 bases match TRBD2. The germline V gene has CDR1 SGHAT and CDR2 FQNNGV. The junction had 11 bases not matched to a gene; V was cut back by 0 bases and J by 5 bases. This CDR3 region has 17 residues. The CDR3 reads CASSLDLAGGPHETQYF. The CDR3 region has the DNA TGTGCCAGCAGCTTAGATCTTGCGGGAGGCCCCCACGAGACCCAGTACTTC.

This clonotype came up a few times. V usage is TRBV10-3 and J usage is TRBJ1-5; D is undetermined. The germline V gene has CDR1 ENHRY and CDR2 SYGVKD. Trimming took 6 bases from V and 6 from J, leaving 18 bases between them. The CDR3 extends over 15 amino acids. CDR3 nucleotides: TGTGCCATCAGAGACGGACGGACCTTGGGTCAGCCCCAGCATTTT. It encodes CAIRDGRTLGQPQHF.

The chain joins TRBV27 to TRBJ1-2, with D possibly being TRBD1 (5 bases). From germline, CDR1 is MNHEY and CDR2 SMNVEV (reference sequence). Trimming stripped 4 bases from V and 1 base from J, with 10 bases between. This CDR3 spans 14 amino acids. The CDR3 DNA sequence: TGTGCCAGCAGTTCGCCGACAGATAACTATGGCTACACCTTC. Protein product: CASSSPTDNYGYTF.

The gene calls are TRBV29-1 and TRBJ1-5, with D unresolved. V was shortened by 1 base and J by 6 bases, with 7 bases between the two germline ends. The CDR3 consists of 12 residues. Germline V gene sequence: CDR1 SQVTM, CDR2 ANQGSEA. This chain's CDR3 is CSVEGYGQPQHF. CDR3 nucleotide sequence: TGCAGCGTTGAAGGGTACGGTCAGCCCCAGCATTTT.

V gene TRBV6-6 combines with J gene TRBJ1-2; 7 bases align to TRBD1. This CDR3 comprises 18 residues. The germline gives CDR1 MNHNY, CDR2 SVGAGI (reference sequence). The V gene end was trimmed by 2 bases and the J gene end by 1 base; junction bases not matched to a gene: 13. CDR3 in DNA: TGTGCCAGCAGTTACGCTCCTGGACAGGAGCAGATTAACTATGGCTACACCTTC. This codes for CASSYAPGQEQINYGYTF.

This clonotype was seen more than once but under ten times. V and J are TRBV20-1 and TRBJ1-1; D ambiguous. V lost 3 bases and J 5 bases, leaving 19 bases between the germline ends. CDR3 length equals 15 residues. CDR1 and CDR2 from the germline V gene are DFQATT and SNEGSKA (reference sequence). CDR3 protein: CSASHGPRRDTEAFF. The DNA for the CDR3 is TGCAGTGCTAGTCACGGACCGCGGAGGGATACTGAAGCTTTCTTT.

The chain joins TRBV29-1 to TRBJ2-7; D not certain. Germline values: CDR1 SQVTM, CDR2 ANQGSEA. The CDR3 is made up of 12 amino acids. Trimming removed 6 bases at V and 2 bases at J, with 11 bases between. CDR3 nucleotide sequence: TGCAGCGTGGGCCCTACTCCCTACGAGCAGTACTTC. Its protein product is CSVGPTPYEQYF.

In its sample, this clonotype was seen many times. Here the CDR3 reads CASSQGSGANVLTF. CDR3 nucleotide sequence: TGTGCCAGCAGCCAGGGGTCTGGGGCCAACGTCCTGACTTTC. This rearrangement joins TRBV25-1 to TRBJ2-6, with D possibly TRBD1 on 6 matching bases. V dropped 6 bases and J dropped 1 base, with 7 bases sitting between them. This CDR3 has 14 residues. CDR1 and CDR2 (germline): MGHDK, SYGVNS.

This clonotype was seen a few times. This chain links TRBV28 with TRBJ1-1; no clear D. CDR1 is MDHEN and CDR2 is SYDVKM in the germline V gene. The CDR3 totals 14 residues. Trimming took 5 bases from V and 1 from J, leaving 11 bases between them. The CDR3 loop is CASSAGNQNTEAFF. In DNA form, the CDR3 reads TGTGCCAGCAGTGCTGGGAACCAGAACACTGAAGCTTTCTTT.

V usage is TRBV6-4 and J usage is TRBJ1-1, with D hard to call. The germline gives CDR1 MRHNA, CDR2 SNTAGT. The CDR3 contains 13 residues. Trimming removed 0 bases at V and 2 bases at J, with 4 bases between. CDR3 region: CASSDSFNTEAFF. CDR3 DNA: TGTGCCAGCAGTGACTCCTTCAACACTGAAGCTTTCTTT.